This T cell receptor beta chain was captured in a study of blood T cell repertoires in COVID-19. Study as a whole: The study drew acute and convalescent COVID-19 samples from the United States, Italy and Spain. The cDNA or gDNA used as material had been derived from T cells, B-cell-depleted T cells, or PBMCs.

This CDR3 spans 16 amino acids. V was shortened by 0 bases and J by 4 bases, with 11 bases between the two germline ends. The germline CDR1 and CDR2 sequences are SGHDT and YYEEEE. In the original analysis: Amplification from reference gene primers served as the basis for estimated nucleated cell counts. The data were produced by immunoSEQ multiplex PCR, yet TCRdb's version contains in-frame clones alone and is incomplete. The V and J calls and clone size come from that table; D and trimming were worked out from the DNA. The profile shows some 150,000 clones, over 75% of them singletons. The TCR was taken from a woman aged 40 to 49 with acute or convalescent COVID-19. Specimen: peripheral blood. The chain couples TRBV5-6 to TRBJ1-6; D gene unclear. The CDR3 is CASSLETGNYNSPLHF. The CDR3 DNA sequence: TGTGCCAGCAGCTTGGAAACCGGGAATTATAATTCACCCCTCCACTTT.